This T cell receptor beta chain was found in a study of cytomegalovirus exposure and HLA in healthy donors. Points from the study as a whole: CMV serostatus was the only recorded immune exposure for donors. Analyzed later, association rates of TCRs varied across HLA loci, with DRB1 most and HLA-C fewest. Donors were assumed by presence/absence analyses to have roughly uniform sequencing depth.

A multiplex PCR was run with 60 Vbeta primers and 13 Jbeta primers. Profiling relied on immunoSEQ multiplex PCR, and the TCRdb table lists in-frame clones only, not all of them. The sample holds approximately 95,000 clones; about 78% are singletons and the top ten take about 4%. Concerning this clone itself: Antigen: not known.

Germline V gene lookup returns CDR1 MDHEN and CDR2 SYDVKM. The CDR3 runs 12 residues. Trimming removed 3 bases at V and 8 bases at J, with 10 bases between. The material sequenced was PBMCs. The chain recombines TRBV28 with TRBJ1-2; TRBD1 is a possible D gene (5 bases). This sequence was found in a woman aged 40 to 50 in good health and CMV-seropositive. The CDR3 DNA reads TGTGCCAGCAGTTTGACAGTTGGAGGCTACACCTTC. The encoded protein is CASSLTVGGYTF.